What follows are 11 T cell receptor beta chains derived from one specimen sequenced in a study of T cells expressing NK-cell markers. TCRdb reanalyzed the 5' RACE reads and collapses them to one entry per CDR3 protein, without DNA. The sample shows under 500,000 distinct CDR3 sequences, and roughly 8% sits with its ten largest clones. The sample was blood T cells: a sorted CD56 or NKG2C T cell subset, CD4+ or CD8+ T cells, or bulk PBMC T cells (not recorded which). These receptors were taken from a woman aged 18 to 69 in good health.

The V and J genes are TRBV5-4 and TRBJ2-3; the TCRdb call, TRBD1, lacks DNA for checking. Looked up from germline, CDR1 is SGHNT and CDR2 is YYREEE (reference sequence). This CDR3 comprises 16 residues. CDR3 sequence: CASSLTGQGIEDTQYF.

CDR3 amino acids: CASSWGQLDQPQHF. The V call is TRBV12-3 or TRBV12-4, the J call TRBJ1-5; lacking DNA, the TRBD1 call made by TCRdb goes unchecked. The CDR3 contains 14 residues.

This chain joins TRBV5-1 and TRBJ1-1. Per germline, CDR1 SGHRS and CDR2 YFSETQ. The CDR3 runs 13 residues. The chain's CDR3 is CASSLATGSEAFF.

This chain links TRBV6-1 with TRBJ2-7; TCRdb's assignment of TRBD2 cannot be checked, as there is no DNA. The germline V gene encodes CDR1 MNHNS and CDR2 SASEGT. The CDR3 is 16 amino acids. CDR3 sequence: CASSDPSASMFYEQYF.

This sequence joins TRBV18 and TRBJ1-4. The CDR3 consists of 12 residues. Germline-derived CDR1 and CDR2 are KGHSH and LQKENI. The CDR3 here is CASSPGGEKLFF.

V usage is TRBV12-3 or TRBV12-4 and J usage is TRBJ1-4; the TCRdb D gene call, TRBD1, has no DNA to confirm it. The CDR3 extends over 15 amino acids. This chain's CDR3 is CASSRDRGGNEKLFF.

The rearrangement joins TRBV5-1 to TRBJ2-7. The length of the CDR3 is 13 residues. Germline V gives CDR1 SGHRS, CDR2 YFSETQ. CDR3 amino acids: CASSLGLESEQYF.

The chain recombines TRBV7-6 with TRBJ2-2; TCRdb selects TRBD2, and the lack of DNA leaves this call unchecked. The germline V gene has CDR1 SGHVS and CDR2 FNYEAQ. This CDR3 is 16 amino acids long. This CDR3 is CASSLISGADTGELFF.

The chain combines TRBV20-1 with TRBJ2-3. The CDR3 runs to 13 residues. The germline V gene has CDR1 DFQATT and CDR2 SNEGSKA (reference sequence). This chain's CDR3 is CSARDKAVDTQYF.

The chain carries TRBV12-3 or TRBV12-4 and TRBJ2-1; the TCRdb call, TRBD1, lacks DNA for checking. CDR3 length equals 13 residues. Here the CDR3 reads CATGTGPYNEQFF.

This chain uses TRBV9 with TRBJ1-6; absent DNA, TCRdb's TRBD1 call cannot be checked. CDR1 is SGDLS and CDR2 is YYNGEE in the germline V gene. The CDR3 has 14 amino acids. CDR3 region: CASSVQGHNSPLHF.